Each of the 21 T cell receptor beta chains below was sequenced from the same sample in a study of blood T cell repertoires in COVID-19. Only in-frame clones appear in the TCRdb table, and some are missing; sequencing was by immunoSEQ multiplex PCR. Of approximately 190,000 clones in the sample, approximately 90% were seen once. Sequencing was done on a sample of peripheral blood. These TCRs come from a woman aged 40 to 55 who had recovered from COVID-19.

The genes are TRBV5-6 and TRBJ1-1, with a possible D match to TRBD1 (6 bases). Germline V gives CDR1 SGHDT, CDR2 YYEEEE. The CDR3 is 14 residues long. Trimming took off 4 bases at V and 1 base at J, with 11 bases between the two ends. CDR3: CASSRGGRNTEAFF. Here the CDR3 DNA reads TGTGCCAGCAGCAGGGGGGGAAGGAACACTGAAGCTTTCTTT.

The rearrangement joins TRBV5-1 to TRBJ2-7; 10 bases are a match to TRBD1. The V segment lost 4 bases and the J segment 1 base; nucleotides outside the gene matches: 5. Germline lookup yields CDR1 SGHRS and CDR2 YFSETQ. The CDR3 consists of 15 residues. This CDR3 reads CASSTRQGASYEQYF. The CDR3, as DNA: TGCGCCAGCAGCACTCGACAGGGGGCGTCCTACGAGCAGTACTTC. The variable domain in full, with the rest retrieved from reference TRBV5-1 and TRBJ2-7, is KAGVTQTPRYLIKTRGQQVTLSCSPISGHRSVSWYQQTPGQGLQFLFEYFSETQRNKGNFPGRFSGRQFSNSRSEMNVSTLELGDSALYLCASSTRQGASYEQYFGPGTRLTVT.

The chain has TRBV5-6 and TRBJ2-5; 7 nucleotides align to TRBD1. The germline gives CDR1 SGHDT, CDR2 YYEEEE. V shed 2 bases, J shed 4 bases, and the junction held 8 bases outside the gene matches. This CDR3 has 15 amino acids. CDR3 sequence (DNA): TGTGCCAGCAGCTTCGACAGGGTCAATGCAGAGACCCAGTACTTC. Protein product: CASSFDRVNAETQYF.

Only a few counts were recorded for this clone. The chain links TRBV2 to TRBJ1-5, with 8 positions matching TRBD1. The germline V gene has CDR1 SNHLY and CDR2 FYNNEI. After removal of 2 bases from V and 0 bases from J, the junction contained 3 bases not matched to a gene. CDR3 size: 16 residues. The CDR3 sequence is CASSEQGAASNQPQHF. CDR3 nucleotides: TGTGCCAGCAGTGAACAGGGGGCGGCTAGCAATCAGCCCCAGCATTTT.

The chain is built from TRBV7-8 and TRBJ1-6; D is ambiguous. The V and J ends lost 0 bases and 11 bases respectively, with 11 bases between them. CDR1 and CDR2 from the germline V gene are SGHVS and FQNEAQ. CDR3 length: 14 residues. The CDR3 loop is CASSLAGGSPPLHF. The CDR3 region has the DNA TGTGCCAGCAGCTTAGCCGGAGGCTCTCCACCCCTCCACTTT.

The chain carries TRBV6-2 or TRBV6-3 and TRBJ2-2; TRBD2 is a possible D gene (5 bases). Trimming took 0 bases from V and 3 from J, leaving 17 bases between them. This CDR3 is built from 18 residues. Germline CDR1 reads MNHEY; CDR2 reads SVGEGT. The CDR3 region is CASSYSRAVGMYTGELFF. The DNA for the CDR3 is TGTGCCAGCAGTTACTCGAGAGCGGTAGGGATGTACACCGGGGAGCTGTTTTTT.

The gene calls are TRBV27 and TRBJ1-1; 12 bases align to TRBD1. Germline lookup yields CDR1 MNHEY and CDR2 SMNVEV (reference sequence). The CDR3 is made up of 14 amino acids. V lost 6 bases and J lost 6; bases outside the gene matches: 5. This chain's CDR3 is CASRTGTGGPEAFF. The CDR3 coding sequence is TGTGCCAGCAGGACCGGGACAGGGGGCCCTGAAGCTTTCTTT.

V is TRBV5-1 and J is TRBJ2-3, with 11 nucleotides matching TRBD1. V trimming: 4 bases; J trimming: 5 bases; junction bases outside the gene matches: 3. Germline CDR1 SGHRS, CDR2 YFSETQ. The length of the CDR3 is 14 residues. CDR3 amino acids: CASSPDRGRDTQYF. As DNA, the CDR3 is TGCGCCAGCAGCCCGGACAGGGGGCGAGATACGCAGTATTTT.

There are a few counts of this clone. J is TRBJ1-6 and V is TRBV30; possible D gene TRBD1, 5 bases. Trimming took off 0 bases at V and 8 bases at J, with 14 bases between the two ends. This CDR3 has 15 residues. CDR1 and CDR2 (germline): GTSNPN, SVGIG (reference sequence). The CDR3 loop is CAWSVVEGIHSPLHF. CDR3 in DNA: TGTGCCTGGAGTGTAGTGGAGGGGATACATTCACCCCTCCACTTT. The variable domain in full, with the rest retrieved from reference TRBV30 and TRBJ1-6, is SQTIHQWPATLVQPVGSPLSLECTVEGTSNPNLYWYRQAAGRGLQLLFYSVGIGQISSEVPQNLSASRPQDRQFILSSKKLLLSDSGFYLCAWSVVEGIHSPLHFGNGTRLTVT.

The rearrangement uses TRBV5-1 and TRBJ2-3; 9 positions match TRBD2. Germline lookup yields CDR1 SGHRS and CDR2 YFSETQ. The ends lost 2 bases at V and 5 bases at J; junction bases unmatched: 12. The CDR3 runs 17 residues. DNA for the CDR3: TGCGCCAGCAGCTTCCGTCCGGCTAGCGGGATGGGAGATACGCAGTATTTT. This gives the protein CASSFRPASGMGDTQYF.

The J gene is TRBJ2-7, the V gene TRBV29-1; TRBD1 is a possible D gene (6 bases). The CDR3 has 13 residues. Germline CDR1 SQVTM, CDR2 ANQGSEA. V was cut by 1 base and J by 3 bases, with 10 bases left in between. CDR3 loop: CSVEAQGDYEQYF. Here the CDR3 DNA reads TGCAGCGTTGAAGCACAGGGAGACTACGAGCAGTACTTC.

This rearrangement joins TRBV6-1 to TRBJ2-7; D is uncertain. This CDR3 is 13 amino acids long. Germline loops: CDR1 MNHNS, CDR2 SASEGT. The V and J ends lost 0 bases and 4 bases respectively, with 7 bases between them. The CDR3: CASSEARGYEQYF. The CDR3 bases are TGTGCCAGCAGTGAAGCGCGAGGTTACGAGCAGTACTTC.

This chain connects TRBV19 to TRBJ2-2, with D perhaps matching TRBD2 (5 bases). Germline CDR1 is LNHDA and CDR2 is SQIVND (reference sequence). V was trimmed by 3 bases and J by 3 bases, leaving 8 bases between them. The CDR3 is 14 residues long. CDR3 sequence reads: CASSMGGYTGELFF. CDR3 sequence (DNA): TGTGCCAGTAGTATGGGCGGGTACACCGGGGAGCTGTTTTTT. The whole variable domain, remainder taken from reference TRBV19 and TRBJ2-2, is DGGITQSPKYLFRKEGQNVTLSCEQNLNHDAMYWYRQDPGQGLRLIYYSQIVNDFQKGDIAEGYSVSREKKESFPLTVTSAQKNPTAFYLCASSMGGYTGELFFGEGSRLTVL.

The V and J genes are TRBV7-3 and TRBJ2-3; 13 bases map to TRBD2. Germline V lookup: CDR1 SGHTA, CDR2 FQGTGA. The CDR3 contains 19 residues. V gave up 0 bases and J gave up 6 bases; unmatched junction bases: 12. The CDR3 protein is CASSLTPSLLAGGADTQYF. In DNA form, the CDR3 reads TGTGCCAGCAGCTTAACGCCCTCCTTACTAGCGGGAGGGGCGGATACGCAGTATTTT.

The chain joins TRBV7-9 to TRBJ2-7, with 7 bases fitting TRBD1. This CDR3 region has 14 residues. J lost 4 bases, V lost 10 bases, and 13 bases had no gene match. The germline V gene has CDR1 SEHNR and CDR2 FQNEAQ (reference sequence). The CDR3 sequence: CAIPGERGPYEQYF. The CDR3 DNA is TGTGCCATCCCAGGGGAGAGGGGGCCTTACGAGCAGTACTTC.

The chain joins TRBV6-5 to TRBJ2-2, with D tentatively TRBD2 (6 bases). Germline-derived CDR1 and CDR2 are MNHEY and SVGAGI. This CDR3 is 14 amino acids long. The germline V and J ends were trimmed by 7 bases and 2 bases, with 11 bases remaining between them. The CDR3 protein is CASKGDFNTGELFF. The CDR3 DNA sequence: TGTGCCAGCAAAGGGGACTTTAACACCGGGGAGCTGTTTTTT.

The rearrangement links TRBV28 to TRBJ2-2; TRBD1 aligns across 9 bases. The germline CDR1 and CDR2 sequences are MDHEN and SYDVKM. This CDR3 is 16 amino acids long. Losses at the gene ends were 2 bases for V and 6 bases for J; bases not matched to a gene: 7. As DNA, the CDR3 is TGTGCCAGCAGTTTACAGGGGACAGGGATAGCCGGGGAGCTGTTTTTT. This codes for CASSLQGTGIAGELFF.

The chain uses TRBV19 and TRBJ1-4; D is undetermined. Trimming cost V 2 bases and J 7 bases, with 11 bases left between them. Germline CDR1 and CDR2: LNHDA and SQIVND (reference sequence). The CDR3 runs to 14 residues. DNA of the CDR3: TGTGCCAGTAGTATATGGTCAGGAGGTGAAAAACTGTTTTTT. Translation gives CASSIWSGGEKLFF.

The chain recombines TRBV3-1 (or the pseudogene TRBV3-2) with TRBJ1-1; D is uncertain. V was pared by 1 base and J by 7 bases, with 16 bases between. The CDR3 totals 15 residues. Germline V gene lookup returns CDR1 LGHDT and CDR2 YNNKEL (reference sequence). CDR3 nucleotide sequence: TGTGCCAGCAGCCAAGGATTCGAGGGTGAGGTTGAAGCTTTCTTT. It encodes CASSQGFEGEVEAFF.

This clone turned up a few times. This chain joins TRBV11-2 and TRBJ2-7; 12 nucleotides agree with TRBD2. J gave up 6 bases and V 5 bases, and 8 bases lay outside the gene matches. This CDR3 comprises 15 residues. Germline-derived CDR1 and CDR2 are SGHAT and FQNNGV. The CDR3 loop reads CASSPGLAGTFEQYF. As DNA, the CDR3 is TGTGCCAGCAGCCCTGGACTAGCGGGAACTTTCGAGCAGTACTTC.

V usage is TRBV5-4 and J usage is TRBJ2-3; D possibly corresponds to TRBD2 (6 bases). Trimming removed 4 bases from V and 0 bases from J, with 6 bases in between. The CDR3 has 13 residues. CDR1 and CDR2 (germline): SGHNT, YYREEE (reference sequence). CDR3 nucleotide sequence: TGTGCCAGCAGCAGCGGGAGCACAGATACGCAGTATTTT. Protein product: CASSSGSTDTQYF.